This TCR beta chain came from a study of control samples from healthy donors and cancer patients. Sequenced by immunoSEQ multiplex PCR; TCRdb stores in-frame clones only, minus some. The repertoire holds around 93,000 clones, approximately 86% seen once, with 13% to 15% in the top ten. From germline, CDR1 is MGHRA and CDR2 YSYEKL. This CDR3 contains 16 residues. V lost 1 base, J lost 6 bases, and 10 bases stayed unmatched. The sequencing input was blood. The chain couples TRBV4-1 to TRBJ2-3; 7 positions match TRBD2. This TCR was recovered from a man in his thirties or forties in good health. DNA for the CDR3: TGCGCCAGCAGCCAAGTTTTGGGAGGGGAGGGGGATACGCAGTATTTT. Translated: CASSQVLGGEGDTQYF.